These T cell receptor beta chains were read from a single sample in a study of identical twins. TCRdb analysed the 5' RACE reads with MiXCR anew, one entry per CDR3 protein. The data show 350,000 to 600,000 distinct CDR3 sequences, with 11% to 15% seen just once and 0.4% to 0.55% held by the top ten. This sample also belongs to another study, concerning yellow fever vaccine responses in identical twins.

Sequenced input: CD4+ T cells sorted from blood. These receptor sequences come from a woman aged 18-29 years in good health. The CDR3 runs from the conserved cysteine through the conserved F or W. A D gene is named only where the DNA matches it firmly. For some rows the clone size is stated as once, few or many, or as a class when expanded; others skip it.

CDR3aa: CASSYIGGLNSPLHF
CDR3nt: TGTGCCAGCAGTTATATTGGGGGGCTGAATTCACCCCTCCACTTT
v_gene: TRBV6-5
d_gene: NA
abundance: NA
j_gene: TRBJ1-6

CDR3aa: CATSETGGNEQFF
CDR3nt: TGCGCCACCTCGGAAACCGGGGGGAATGAGCAGTTCTTC
v_gene: TRBV5-1
d_gene: TRBD2
abundance: many
j_gene: TRBJ2-1

CDR3aa: CASSWRTGGSNNEQFF
CDR3nt: TGCGCCAGCAGCTGGCGGACAGGGGGCTCCAACAATGAGCAGTTCTTC
v_gene: TRBV5-1
d_gene: TRBD1
abundance: many
j_gene: TRBJ2-1

CDR3aa: CASSRLIGGKETQYF
CDR3nt: TGTGCCAGCAGCCGACTAATAGGGGGGAAAGAGACCCAGTACTTC
v_gene: TRBV2
d_gene: NA
abundance: few
j_gene: TRBJ2-5

CDR3aa: CASSVVVTGGSVGELFF
CDR3nt: TGTGCCAGCAGCGTTGTGGTCACGGGGGGCTCCGTCGGGGAGCTGTTTTTT
v_gene: TRBV9
d_gene: NA
abundance: NA
j_gene: TRBJ2-2

CDR3aa: CASRFEGRGLGAFF
CDR3nt: TGTGCCAGCCGGTTCGAGGGTCGAGGATTGGGAGCTTTCTTT
v_gene: TRBV12-3/TRBV12-4
d_gene: NA
abundance: few
j_gene: TRBJ1-1

CDR3aa: CASSLVPSGSSYNEQFF
CDR3nt: TGCGCCAGCAGCTTGGTGCCTAGCGGGAGCTCCTACAATGAGCAGTTCTTC
v_gene: TRBV5-1
d_gene: TRBD2
abundance: NA
j_gene: TRBJ2-1

CDR3aa: CSVTSLETQYF
CDR3nt: TGCAGCGTGACTAGCTTGGAGACCCAGTACTTC
v_gene: TRBV29-1
d_gene: TRBD2
abundance: many
j_gene: TRBJ2-5

CDR3aa: CSAGRTRLTTNEQFF
CDR3nt: TGCAGTGCTGGCCGGACCCGACTCACCACCAATGAGCAGTTCTTC
v_gene: TRBV20-1
d_gene: NA
abundance: many
j_gene: TRBJ2-1

CDR3aa: CASSQDPGNSYNEQFF
CDR3nt: TGCGCCAGCAGCCAAGATCCCGGGAACTCCTACAATGAGCAGTTCTTC
v_gene: TRBV4-1
d_gene: NA
abundance: NA
j_gene: TRBJ2-1

CDR3aa: CSAQGSSYNEQFF
CDR3nt: TGCAGTGCCCAGGGAAGCTCCTACAATGAGCAGTTCTTC
v_gene: TRBV20-1
d_gene: NA
abundance: many
j_gene: TRBJ2-1

CDR3aa: CASSFGLAGFSSYEQYF
CDR3nt: TGCGCCAGCAGCTTCGGCCTAGCGGGATTTAGCTCCTACGAGCAGTACTTC
v_gene: TRBV5-1
d_gene: TRBD2
abundance: NA
j_gene: TRBJ2-7

CDR3aa: CASSFGPGSDTQYF
CDR3nt: TGTGCCAGCAGCTTTGGGCCAGGGTCGGATACGCAGTATTTT
v_gene: TRBV7-9
d_gene: NA
abundance: NA
j_gene: TRBJ2-3

CDR3aa: CATSDPGMRDQETQYF
CDR3nt: TGTGCCACCAGTGACCCCGGAATGAGGGACCAAGAGACCCAGTACTTC
v_gene: TRBV24-1
d_gene: NA
abundance: many
j_gene: TRBJ2-5

CDR3aa: CASSERNVAGGFLNNEQFF
CDR3nt: TGTGCCAGCAGCGAGAGAAACGTAGCGGGGGGATTCCTCAACAATGAGCAGTTCTTC
v_gene: TRBV9
d_gene: TRBD2
abundance: NA
j_gene: TRBJ2-1

CDR3aa: CASSQGQAVSGNTIYF
CDR3nt: TGTGCCAGCAGCCAAGGACAGGCAGTCTCTGGAAACACCATATATTTT
v_gene: TRBV7-9
d_gene: TRBD1
abundance: few
j_gene: TRBJ1-3

CDR3aa: CASSGTSYEQYF
CDR3nt: TGTGCCAGCAGTGGAACCTCCTACGAGCAGTACTTC
v_gene: TRBV2
d_gene: NA
abundance: few
j_gene: TRBJ2-7

CDR3aa: CASSRGLGELFF
CDR3nt: TGTGCCAGCAGCAGGGGGCTGGGGGAGCTGTTTTTT
v_gene: TRBV7-6
d_gene: TRBD1
abundance: NA
j_gene: TRBJ2-2

CDR3aa: CASSLSSAPGQETQYF
CDR3nt: TGTGCCAGCAGCCTCTCGTCGGCCCCAGGACAAGAGACCCAGTACTTC
v_gene: TRBV7-2
d_gene: NA
abundance: few
j_gene: TRBJ2-5

CDR3aa: CASSSSGVTRYTQYF
CDR3nt: TGTGCCAGCAGCTCCTCTGGGGTAACTCGGTATACGCAGTATTTT
v_gene: TRBV7-9
d_gene: NA
abundance: NA
j_gene: TRBJ2-3

CDR3aa: CATLRDSNPSSYNEQFF
CDR3nt: TGTGCCACCCTCCGGGACAGCAACCCGAGCTCCTACAATGAGCAGTTCTTC
v_gene: TRBV2
d_gene: TRBD1
abundance: once
j_gene: TRBJ2-1

CDR3aa: CASSQVGAYPGETQYF
CDR3nt: TGCGCCAGCAGCCAAGTTGGGGCCTACCCCGGGGAAACCCAGTACTTC
v_gene: TRBV4-3
d_gene: NA
abundance: NA
j_gene: TRBJ2-5

CDR3aa: CASSLLRDREQYF
CDR3nt: TGTGCCAGCAGCTTACTCAGGGATCGGGAGCAGTACTTC
v_gene: TRBV7-2
d_gene: NA
abundance: NA
j_gene: TRBJ2-7

CDR3aa: CASSLSLQETQYF
CDR3nt: TGTGCCAGCAGTTTAAGTCTACAAGAGACCCAGTACTTC
v_gene: TRBV12-3/TRBV12-4
d_gene: NA
abundance: many
j_gene: TRBJ2-5

CDR3aa: CASFGSSYEQYF
CDR3nt: TGCGCCAGCTTCGGCTCCTCCTACGAGCAGTACTTC
v_gene: TRBV10-2
d_gene: NA
abundance: few
j_gene: TRBJ2-7

CDR3aa: CASTNPPEFYEQYF
CDR3nt: TGTGCCAGCACAAACCCACCGGAATTCTACGAGCAGTACTTC
v_gene: TRBV12-3/TRBV12-4
d_gene: NA
abundance: few
j_gene: TRBJ2-7

CDR3aa: CASSTRQGYSYEQYF
CDR3nt: TGCGCCAGCAGCACGAGACAGGGCTACTCCTACGAGCAGTACTTC
v_gene: TRBV5-1
d_gene: TRBD1
abundance: NA
j_gene: TRBJ2-7

CDR3aa: CASSVGGSTDTQYF
CDR3nt: TGTGCCAGCAGCGTGGGGGGGTCTACAGATACGCAGTATTTT
v_gene: TRBV9
d_gene: TRBD2
abundance: many
j_gene: TRBJ2-3

CDR3aa: CASRGGTHGSGEQYF
CDR3nt: TGTGCCAGCAGGGGGGGGACTCACGGCTCGGGCGAGCAGTACTTC
v_gene: TRBV12-3/TRBV12-4
d_gene: TRBD2
abundance: NA
j_gene: TRBJ2-7

CDR3aa: CAISDGSLGLMGTDTQYF
CDR3nt: TGTGCCATCAGTGATGGTAGTTTGGGATTGATGGGCACAGATACGCAGTATTTT
v_gene: TRBV10-3
d_gene: NA
abundance: few
j_gene: TRBJ2-3

CDR3aa: CASSYGGRTDTQYF
CDR3nt: TGTGCCAGCAGTTACGGGGGCCGCACAGATACGCAGTATTTT
v_gene: TRBV6-5
d_gene: NA
abundance: NA
j_gene: TRBJ2-3

CDR3aa: CASSLVGTYYEQYF
CDR3nt: TGTGCCAGCAGCTTAGTTGGGACTTACTACGAGCAGTACTTC
v_gene: TRBV11-2
d_gene: NA
abundance: few
j_gene: TRBJ2-7

CDR3aa: CASSLARQRVMDTQYF
CDR3nt: TGTGCCAGCAGTTTAGCAAGACAGAGGGTCATGGATACGCAGTATTTT
v_gene: TRBV12-3/TRBV12-4
d_gene: NA
abundance: NA
j_gene: TRBJ2-3

CDR3aa: CASSQEVWSEQYF
CDR3nt: TGCGCCAGCAGCCAAGAGGTTTGGTCAGAGCAGTACTTC
v_gene: TRBV4-3
d_gene: NA
abundance: few
j_gene: TRBJ2-7

CDR3aa: CASSYRTEEETQYF
CDR3nt: TGTGCCAGCAGCTATCGGACAGAGGAAGAGACCCAGTACTTC
v_gene: TRBV11-2
d_gene: NA
abundance: few
j_gene: TRBJ2-5

CDR3aa: CSAPGGVEQFF
CDR3nt: TGCAGTGCGCCTGGGGGGGTTGAGCAGTTCTTC
v_gene: TRBV20-1
d_gene: TRBD2
abundance: many
j_gene: TRBJ2-1

CDR3aa: CASSLGGVTYEQYF
CDR3nt: TGCGCCAGCAGCTTGGGGGGGGTTACCTACGAGCAGTACTTC
v_gene: TRBV5-1
d_gene: NA
abundance: NA
j_gene: TRBJ2-7

CDR3aa: CASSQEDRGLEQYF
CDR3nt: TGTGCCAGCAGCCAAGAGGACAGGGGCCTCGAGCAGTACTTC
v_gene: TRBV3-1
d_gene: TRBD1
abundance: NA
j_gene: TRBJ2-7

CDR3aa: CASSEYRAGEQDTQYF
CDR3nt: TGTGCCAGCAGTGAATATAGGGCGGGAGAGCAAGATACGCAGTATTTT
v_gene: TRBV25-1
d_gene: TRBD2
abundance: NA
j_gene: TRBJ2-3

CDR3aa: CASSLWGVDDTQYF
CDR3nt: TGTGCCAGCAGTTTATGGGGGGTTGACGATACGCAGTATTTT
v_gene: TRBV27
d_gene: NA
abundance: few
j_gene: TRBJ2-3

CDR3aa: CASSFVKNTEAFF
CDR3nt: TGTGCCAGCAGCTTCGTCAAGAACACTGAAGCTTTCTTT
v_gene: TRBV7-9
d_gene: NA
abundance: many
j_gene: TRBJ1-1

CDR3aa: CSAKSGSGTGELFF
CDR3nt: TGCAGTGCTAAGAGCGGGAGTGGCACCGGGGAGCTGTTTTTT
v_gene: TRBV20-1
d_gene: TRBD2
abundance: NA
j_gene: TRBJ2-2

CDR3aa: CASSPSGQGAYEQYF
CDR3nt: TGTGCCAGCAGCCCCTCGGGACAGGGGGCTTACGAGCAGTACTTC
v_gene: TRBV28
d_gene: TRBD1
abundance: NA
j_gene: TRBJ2-7

CDR3aa: CASSPVRNTEAFF
CDR3nt: TGTGCCAGCAGTCCAGTCAGGAACACTGAAGCTTTCTTT
v_gene: TRBV6-1
d_gene: NA
abundance: NA
j_gene: TRBJ1-1

CDR3aa: CASSRNLRAGANVLTF
CDR3nt: TGTGCCAGCAGCCGGAACCTCAGGGCTGGGGCCAACGTCCTGACTTTC
v_gene: TRBV3-1
d_gene: NA
abundance: NA
j_gene: TRBJ2-6

CDR3aa: CASSRYMTGLLALTYNEQFF
CDR3nt: TGCGCCAGCAGCCGATACATGACAGGCTTACTAGCACTAACCTACAATGAGCAGTTCTTC
v_gene: TRBV5-1
d_gene: NA
abundance: NA
j_gene: TRBJ2-1

CDR3aa: CSVEDFPPEQFF
CDR3nt: TGCAGCGTTGAAGATTTCCCGCCGGAGCAGTTCTTC
v_gene: TRBV29-1
d_gene: NA
abundance: many
j_gene: TRBJ2-1

CDR3aa: CATIMGGSNEQFF
CDR3nt: TGTGCCACGATAATGGGGGGATCCAATGAGCAGTTCTTC
v_gene: TRBV28
d_gene: NA
abundance: NA
j_gene: TRBJ2-1

CDR3aa: CASSQGTDGYTF
CDR3nt: TGTGCCAGCAGCCAGGGAACGGATGGCTACACCTTC
v_gene: TRBV3-1
d_gene: NA
abundance: few
j_gene: TRBJ1-2

CDR3aa: CASTFFRTLSSYNEQFF
CDR3nt: TGCGCCAGCACCTTTTTTAGGACCCTGAGCTCCTACAATGAGCAGTTCTTC
v_gene: TRBV10-2
d_gene: NA
abundance: NA
j_gene: TRBJ2-1

CDR3aa: CASSRIAKDTQYF
CDR3nt: TGTGCCAGCAGCCGGATCGCTAAAGATACGCAGTATTTT
v_gene: TRBV3-1
d_gene: NA
abundance: many
j_gene: TRBJ2-3

CDR3aa: CASSLGSSASTDTQYF
CDR3nt: TGCGCCAGCAGCTTGGGGTCTAGCGCAAGCACAGATACGCAGTATTTT
v_gene: TRBV5-1
d_gene: NA
abundance: NA
j_gene: TRBJ2-3

CDR3aa: CASSLVGLALDTQYF
CDR3nt: TGTGCCAGCAGCTTAGTGGGACTAGCGCTAGATACGCAGTATTTT
v_gene: TRBV11-2
d_gene: TRBD2
abundance: few
j_gene: TRBJ2-3

CDR3aa: CASSPQLGGYEQYF
CDR3nt: TGTGCCAGCAGTCCACAACTAGGAGGCTACGAGCAGTACTTC
v_gene: TRBV6-2/TRBV6-3
d_gene: NA
abundance: NA
j_gene: TRBJ2-7

CDR3aa: CASSSQAGDYNEQYF
CDR3nt: TGTGCCAGCAGCTCCCAGGCGGGGGACTATAACGAGCAGTACTTC
v_gene: TRBV5-4
d_gene: TRBD2
abundance: NA
j_gene: TRBJ2-7